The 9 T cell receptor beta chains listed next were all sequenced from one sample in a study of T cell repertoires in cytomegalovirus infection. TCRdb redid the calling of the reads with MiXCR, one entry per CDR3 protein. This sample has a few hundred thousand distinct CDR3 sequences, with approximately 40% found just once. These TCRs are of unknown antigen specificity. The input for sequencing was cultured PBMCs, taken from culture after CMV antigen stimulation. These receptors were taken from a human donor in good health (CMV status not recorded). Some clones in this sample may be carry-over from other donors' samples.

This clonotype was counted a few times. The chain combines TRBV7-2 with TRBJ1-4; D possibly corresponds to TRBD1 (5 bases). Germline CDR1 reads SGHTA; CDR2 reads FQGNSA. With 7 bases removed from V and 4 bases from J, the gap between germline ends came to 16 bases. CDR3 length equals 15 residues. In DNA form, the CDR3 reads TGTGCCAGCAAAGATAGGGGAGGGCTTAATGAAAAACTGTTTTTT. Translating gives CASKDRGGLNEKLFF.

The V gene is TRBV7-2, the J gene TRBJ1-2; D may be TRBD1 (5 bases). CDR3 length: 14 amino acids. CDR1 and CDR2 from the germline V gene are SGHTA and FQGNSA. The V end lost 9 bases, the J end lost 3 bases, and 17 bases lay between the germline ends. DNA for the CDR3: TGTGCCAGTAAAATTCCCGGGGCCTACTATGGCTACACCTTC. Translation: CASKIPGAYYGYTF.

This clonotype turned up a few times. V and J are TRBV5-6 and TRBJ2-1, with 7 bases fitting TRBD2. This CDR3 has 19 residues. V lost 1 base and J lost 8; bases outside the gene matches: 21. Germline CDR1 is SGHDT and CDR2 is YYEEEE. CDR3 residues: CASSLISGLDMIGAHEQFF. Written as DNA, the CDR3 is TGTGCCAGCAGCTTGATATCAGGACTAGATATGATCGGGGCACATGAGCAGTTCTTC. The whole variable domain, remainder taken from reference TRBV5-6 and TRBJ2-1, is DAGVTQSPTHLIKTRGQQVTLRCSPKSGHDTVSWYQQALGQGPQFIFQYYEEEERQRGNFPDRFSGHQFPNYSSELNVNALLLGDSALYLCASSLISGLDMIGAHEQFFGPGTRLTVL.

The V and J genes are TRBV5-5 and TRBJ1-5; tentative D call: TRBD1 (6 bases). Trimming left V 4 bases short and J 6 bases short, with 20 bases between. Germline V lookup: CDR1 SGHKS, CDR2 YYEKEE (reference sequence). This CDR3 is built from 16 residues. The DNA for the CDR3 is TGTGCCAGCAGCCAGGGGTTTGGGGGCGTCAGTCAGCCCCAGCATTTT. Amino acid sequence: CASSQGFGGVSQPQHF.

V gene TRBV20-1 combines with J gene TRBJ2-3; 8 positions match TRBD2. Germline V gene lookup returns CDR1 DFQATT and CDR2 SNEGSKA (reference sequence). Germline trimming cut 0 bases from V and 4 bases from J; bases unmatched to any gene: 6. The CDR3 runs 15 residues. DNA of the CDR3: TGCAGTGCTAGAGATGGGGCTAGCGGGTCAGATACGCAGTATTTT. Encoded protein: CSARDGASGSDTQYF.

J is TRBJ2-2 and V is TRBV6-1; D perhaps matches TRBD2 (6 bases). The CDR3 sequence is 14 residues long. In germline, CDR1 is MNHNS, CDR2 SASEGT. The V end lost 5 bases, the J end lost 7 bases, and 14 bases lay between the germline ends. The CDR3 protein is CASSYGGVVGELFF. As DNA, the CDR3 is TGTGCCAGCAGTTACGGGGGAGTGGTCGGGGAGCTGTTTTTT.

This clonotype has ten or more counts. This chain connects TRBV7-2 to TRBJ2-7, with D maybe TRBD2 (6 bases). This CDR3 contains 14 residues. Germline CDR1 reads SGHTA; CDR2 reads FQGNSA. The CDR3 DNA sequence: TGTTCTTCACTCTATAGCGGAAGCTCCTACGAGCAGTACTTC. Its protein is CSSLYSGSSYEQYF.

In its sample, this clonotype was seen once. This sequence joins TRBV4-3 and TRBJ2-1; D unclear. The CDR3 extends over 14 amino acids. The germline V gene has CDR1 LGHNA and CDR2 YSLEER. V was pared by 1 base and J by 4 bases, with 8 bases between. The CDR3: CASSQGSNYNEQFF. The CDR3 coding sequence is TGCGCCAGCAGCCAAGGTTCGAATTACAATGAGCAGTTCTTC.

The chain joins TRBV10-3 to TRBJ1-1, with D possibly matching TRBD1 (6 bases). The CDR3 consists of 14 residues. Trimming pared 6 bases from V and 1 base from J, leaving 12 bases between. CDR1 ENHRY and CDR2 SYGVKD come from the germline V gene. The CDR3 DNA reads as TGTGCCATCAGCCCGGGGGCCGGGAACACTGAAGCTTTCTTT. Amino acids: CAISPGAGNTEAFF.